Each of the 8 T cell receptor beta chains below was sequenced from the same sample in a study of control samples from healthy donors and cancer patients. TCRdb keeps only in-frame clones here, not all; method: immunoSEQ multiplex PCR. Here the sample spans 150,000 or so clones, 70% to 90% being singletons. The sample taken for sequencing was blood. The receptors derive from a woman in her 30s in good health.

In this sample, this clone turned up once. The rearrangement uses TRBV6-6 and TRBJ1-2; TRBD1 matches 7 bases. Germline trimming cut 4 bases from V and 4 bases from J; bases unmatched to any gene: 6. CDR3 size: 14 residues. Germline V lookup: CDR1 MNHNY, CDR2 SVGAGI (reference sequence). In DNA form, the CDR3 reads TGTGCCAGCAGTTTCGGACAGGTCCGCTATGGCTACACCTTC. Translation gives CASSFGQVRYGYTF.

In this sample, this clone turned up many times. This sequence joins TRBV5-4 and TRBJ1-6, with 8 bases fitting TRBD1. J gave up 7 bases and V 0 bases, and 3 bases lay outside the gene matches. The germline gives CDR1 SGHNT, CDR2 YYREEE (reference sequence). This CDR3 region has 15 residues. CDR3 coding DNA: TGTGCCAGCAGCTTGGTTGGGACAGGAAATTCACCCCTCCACTTT. It codes for CASSLVGTGNSPLHF.

The chain uses TRBV29-1 and TRBJ2-1; D perhaps matches TRBD2 (6 bases). Looked up from germline, CDR1 is SQVTM and CDR2 is ANQGSEA. The CDR3 covers 14 residues. With 3 bases removed from V and 4 bases from J, the gap between germline ends came to 13 bases. The CDR3 sequence is CSVESGLLYNEQFF. The CDR3 DNA sequence: TGCAGCGTTGAGAGCGGGCTTTTATACAATGAGCAGTTCTTC.

V gene TRBV9 combines with J gene TRBJ2-3; 9 bases match TRBD1. The CDR3 covers 13 residues. Per germline, CDR1 SGDLS and CDR2 YYNGEE. Trimming took 3 bases from V and 6 from J; bases not matched to a gene: 2. The CDR3 DNA reads TGTGCCAGCAGCGAAGGGACAGGGGATACGCAGTATTTT. Its translation is CASSEGTGDTQYF.

This chain uses TRBV5-1 with TRBJ2-3, with 8 bases matching TRBD2. Germline V CDR1 and CDR2: SGHRS, YFSETQ. The CDR3 consists of 14 residues. V was clipped by 0 bases and J by 3 bases; unmatched bases: 0. This chain's CDR3 is CASSLAGGTDTQYF. DNA of the CDR3: TGCGCCAGCAGCTTGGCGGGGGGGACAGATACGCAGTATTTT.

The chain couples TRBV5-1 to TRBJ1-3, with D possibly TRBD1 on 6 matching bases. The CDR3 covers 15 residues. V gave up 2 bases and J gave up 0 bases, with 9 bases separating them. Germline values: CDR1 SGHRS, CDR2 YFSETQ. The CDR3 protein is CASSFTGNSGNTIYF. The CDR3 region has the DNA TGCGCCAGCAGCTTTACAGGGAACTCTGGAAACACCATATATTTT.

This rearrangement joins TRBV7-9 to TRBJ1-2, with no clear D. The V gene lost 8 bases and the J gene lost 4 bases, with 14 bases spanning the gap. The V gene's germline CDR1 is SEHNR and CDR2 FQNEAQ (reference sequence). CDR3 length: 13 amino acids. The CDR3 here is CASSIEAAYGYTF. Here the CDR3 DNA reads TGTGCCAGCTCCATAGAAGCGGCCTATGGCTACACCTTC.

J is TRBJ2-3 and V is TRBV5-1; D call uncertain. This CDR3 has 15 residues. The V gene's germline CDR1 is SGHRS and CDR2 YFSETQ. The V gene lost 6 bases and the J gene lost 0 bases, with 14 bases spanning the gap. The CDR3 DNA is TGCGCCAGCAAAGAGAGGACCACTAGCACAGATACGCAGTATTTT. Residues: CASKERTTSTDTQYF.